This T cell receptor beta chain emerged from a study of T-cell reconstitution after alpha-beta-depleted transplantation in children. This clonotype was observed many times. What it binds is unknown. Trimming took 1 base from V and 7 from J, leaving 18 bases between them. CDR1 and CDR2 from the germline V gene are SGHRS and YFSETQ. CDR3 length equals 17 residues. Findings of the study overall: Elevated TCRbeta diversity at day 60 was traced, in some patients, to surviving recipient T cells and thymic progenitors. Several hundred rapidly expanded clones from non-depleted graft cells reportedly supplied alpha-beta T cells about two months post-transplant. T cells produced anew were the main source of T-cell counts and diversity one year after transplant.

Molecular barcoding with unique molecular identifiers was used for the TCRbeta library. MiXCR, applied by TCRdb to the PCR reads, yields one record per CDR3 protein. The data show about 160,000 distinct CDR3 sequences, roughly 11% seen once. This TCR came from a boy between 2 and 10 years old with acute myeloid leukemia, due to receive a stem cell transplant. Sample: PBMCs, taken before TCRalphabeta/CD19-depleted stem cell transplant. The chain couples TRBV5-1 to TRBJ1-6, with D uncertain. The CDR3 region is CASSLTHETFGNSPLHF. The CDR3 nucleotides are TGCGCCAGCAGCTTGACCCACGAGACATTTGGGAATTCACCCCTCCACTTT.